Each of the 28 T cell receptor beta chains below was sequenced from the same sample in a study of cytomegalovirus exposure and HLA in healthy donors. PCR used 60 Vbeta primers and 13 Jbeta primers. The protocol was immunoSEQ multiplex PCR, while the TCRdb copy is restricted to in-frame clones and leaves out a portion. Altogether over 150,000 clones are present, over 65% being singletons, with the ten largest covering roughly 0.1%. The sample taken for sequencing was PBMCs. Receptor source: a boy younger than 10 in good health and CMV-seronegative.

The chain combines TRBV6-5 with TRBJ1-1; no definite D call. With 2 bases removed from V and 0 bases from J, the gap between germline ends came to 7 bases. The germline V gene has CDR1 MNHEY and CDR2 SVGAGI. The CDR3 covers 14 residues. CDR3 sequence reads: CASSYNSLNTEAFF. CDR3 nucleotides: TGTGCCAGCAGTTACAATAGCCTGAACACTGAAGCTTTCTTT.

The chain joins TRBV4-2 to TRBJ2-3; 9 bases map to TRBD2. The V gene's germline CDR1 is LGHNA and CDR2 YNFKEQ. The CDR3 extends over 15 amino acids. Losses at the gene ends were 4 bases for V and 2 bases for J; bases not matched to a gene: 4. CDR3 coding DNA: TGTGCCAGCAGCCCTTTAGCGGGGGCCACAGATACGCAGTATTTT. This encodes CASSPLAGATDTQYF.

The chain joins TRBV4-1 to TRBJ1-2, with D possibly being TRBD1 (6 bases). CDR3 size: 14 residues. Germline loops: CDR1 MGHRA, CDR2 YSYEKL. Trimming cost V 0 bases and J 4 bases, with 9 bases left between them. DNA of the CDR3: TGCGCCAGCAGCCAAGACCCGACAGGCTATGGCTACACCTTC. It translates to CASSQDPTGYGYTF.

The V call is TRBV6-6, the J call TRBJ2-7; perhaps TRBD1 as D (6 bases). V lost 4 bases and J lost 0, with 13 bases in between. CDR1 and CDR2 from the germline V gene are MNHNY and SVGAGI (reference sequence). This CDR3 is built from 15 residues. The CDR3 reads CASSLPGVTSYEQYF. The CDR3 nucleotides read TGTGCCAGCAGTTTACCAGGGGTAACCTCCTACGAGCAGTACTTC.

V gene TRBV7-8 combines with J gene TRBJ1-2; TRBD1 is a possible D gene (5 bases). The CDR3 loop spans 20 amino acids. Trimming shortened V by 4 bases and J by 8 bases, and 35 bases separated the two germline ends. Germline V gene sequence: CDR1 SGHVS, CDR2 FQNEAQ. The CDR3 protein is CASSSDHGGGKLSRSDGYTF. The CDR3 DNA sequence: TGTGCCAGCAGCTCCGATCATGGGGGGGGGAAATTATCTCGGTCGGACGGCTACACCTTC. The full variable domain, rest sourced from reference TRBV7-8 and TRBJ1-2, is GAGVSQSPRYKVAKRGQDVALRCDPISGHVSLFWYQQALGQGPEFLTYFQNEAQLDKSGLPSDRFFAERPEGSVSTLKIQRTQQEDSAVYLCASSSDHGGGKLSRSDGYTFGSGTRLTVV.

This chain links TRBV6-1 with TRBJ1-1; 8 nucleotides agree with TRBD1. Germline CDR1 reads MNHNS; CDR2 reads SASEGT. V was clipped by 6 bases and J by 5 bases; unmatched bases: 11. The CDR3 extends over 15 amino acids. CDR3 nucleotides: TGTGCCAGCAGACCCAAATCAGGGGGCTGGACTGAAGCTTTCTTT. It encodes CASRPKSGGWTEAFF.

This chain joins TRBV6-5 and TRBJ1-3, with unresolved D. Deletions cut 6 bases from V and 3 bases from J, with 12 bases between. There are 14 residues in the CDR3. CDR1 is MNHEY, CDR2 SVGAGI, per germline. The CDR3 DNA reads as TGTGCCAGCAGGGGAGGCAGGAGTGGAAACACCATATATTTT. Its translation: CASRGGRSGNTIYF.

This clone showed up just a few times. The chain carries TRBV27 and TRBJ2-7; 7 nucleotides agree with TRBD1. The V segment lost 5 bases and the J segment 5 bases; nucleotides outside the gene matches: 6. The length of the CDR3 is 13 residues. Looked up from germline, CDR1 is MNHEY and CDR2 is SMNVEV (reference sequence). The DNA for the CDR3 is TGTGCCAGCAGTAGGGGGCAGGGAAACGAGCAGTACTTC. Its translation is CASSRGQGNEQYF.

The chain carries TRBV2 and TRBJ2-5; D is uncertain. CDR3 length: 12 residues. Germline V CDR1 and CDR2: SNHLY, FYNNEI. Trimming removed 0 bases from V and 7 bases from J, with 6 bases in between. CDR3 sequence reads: CASSEAALTQYF. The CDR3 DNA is TGTGCCAGCAGTGAAGCGGCCTTGACCCAGTACTTC.

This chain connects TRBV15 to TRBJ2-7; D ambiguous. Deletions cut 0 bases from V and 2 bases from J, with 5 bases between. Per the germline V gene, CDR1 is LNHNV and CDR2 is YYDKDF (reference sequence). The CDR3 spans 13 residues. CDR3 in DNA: TGTGCCACCAGCAGAGATCCCGCCTACGAGCAGTACTTC. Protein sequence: CATSRDPAYEQYF.

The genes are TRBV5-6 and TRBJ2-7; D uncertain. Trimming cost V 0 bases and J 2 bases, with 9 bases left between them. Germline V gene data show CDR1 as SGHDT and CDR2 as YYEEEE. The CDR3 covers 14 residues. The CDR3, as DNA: TGTGCCAGCAGCTTGGTAGGCACAGCCTACGAGCAGTACTTC. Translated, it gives CASSLVGTAYEQYF.

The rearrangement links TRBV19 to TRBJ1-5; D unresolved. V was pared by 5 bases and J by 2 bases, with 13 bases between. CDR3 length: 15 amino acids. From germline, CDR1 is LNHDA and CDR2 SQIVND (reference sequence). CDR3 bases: TGTGCCAGTAGTGGGCAGAGTCGTGGCAATCAGCCCCAGCATTTT. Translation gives CASSGQSRGNQPQHF.

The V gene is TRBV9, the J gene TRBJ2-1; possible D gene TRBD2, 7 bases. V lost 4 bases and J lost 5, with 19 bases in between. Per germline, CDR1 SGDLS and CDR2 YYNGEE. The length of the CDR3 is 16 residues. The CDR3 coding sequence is TGTGCCAGCAGCCCCGGGGGGCTAGCGGAGAACAATGAGCAGTTCTTC. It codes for CASSPGGLAENNEQFF.

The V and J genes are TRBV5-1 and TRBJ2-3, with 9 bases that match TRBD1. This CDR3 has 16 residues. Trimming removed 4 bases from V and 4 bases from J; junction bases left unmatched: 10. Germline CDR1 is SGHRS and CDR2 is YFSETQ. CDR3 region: CASSPGTDRGSDTQYF. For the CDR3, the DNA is TGCGCCAGCAGCCCCGGGACGGACAGGGGCTCAGATACGCAGTATTTT.

The CDR3 sequence is CATSRGPGDHSSGANVLTF. CDR3 sequence (DNA): TGTGCCACCAGCAGAGGGCCAGGGGACCATAGCTCTGGGGCCAACGTCCTGACTTTC. The genes are TRBV15 and TRBJ2-6; tentative D call: TRBD1 (6 bases). The CDR3 has 19 residues. V was pared by 1 base and J by 0 bases, with 16 bases between. CDR1 and CDR2 from the germline V gene are LNHNV and YYDKDF (reference sequence). Filled out from reference TRBV15 and TRBJ2-6, the complete variable domain reads DAMVIQNPRYQVTQFGKPVTLSCSQTLNHNVMYWYQQKSSQAPKLLFHYYDKDFNNEADTPDNFQSRRPNTSFCFLDIRSPGLGDTAMYLCATSRGPGDHSSGANVLTFGAGSRLTVL.

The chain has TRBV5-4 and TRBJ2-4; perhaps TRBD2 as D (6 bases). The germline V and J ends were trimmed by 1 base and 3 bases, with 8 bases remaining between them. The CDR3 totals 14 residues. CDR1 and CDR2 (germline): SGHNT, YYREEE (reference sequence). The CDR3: CASSLRLDKNIQYF. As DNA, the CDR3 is TGTGCCAGCAGCTTGAGACTAGACAAAAACATTCAGTACTTC.

CDR3 coding DNA: TGCAGCGTCCAAACCGGAGGGCTCTCCTACGAGCAGTACTTC. Its protein product is CSVQTGGLSYEQYF. V gene TRBV29-1 combines with J gene TRBJ2-7; a weak D match, TRBD2 (6 bases). This CDR3 is 14 amino acids long. V dropped 6 bases and J dropped 0 bases, with 15 bases sitting between them. Germline assignment: CDR1 SQVTM and CDR2 ANQGSEA.

For the CDR3, the DNA is TGTGCCAGCAGCCGACAGGGACATGGCTACACCTTC. Its protein is CASSRQGHGYTF. The genes are TRBV11-2 and TRBJ1-2; 7 nucleotides align to TRBD1. Germline CDR1 is SGHAT and CDR2 is FQNNGV. The CDR3 spans 12 residues. Losses at the gene ends were 5 bases for V and 6 bases for J; bases not matched to a gene: 3.

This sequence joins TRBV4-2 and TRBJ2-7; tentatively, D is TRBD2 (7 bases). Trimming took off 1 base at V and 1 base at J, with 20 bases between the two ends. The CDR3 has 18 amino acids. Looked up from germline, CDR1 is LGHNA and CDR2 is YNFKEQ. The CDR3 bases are TGTGCCAGCAGCCAAGTTTTGGGGGGGCGCTTAAGGTCCTACGAGCAGTACTTC. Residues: CASSQVLGGRLRSYEQYF.

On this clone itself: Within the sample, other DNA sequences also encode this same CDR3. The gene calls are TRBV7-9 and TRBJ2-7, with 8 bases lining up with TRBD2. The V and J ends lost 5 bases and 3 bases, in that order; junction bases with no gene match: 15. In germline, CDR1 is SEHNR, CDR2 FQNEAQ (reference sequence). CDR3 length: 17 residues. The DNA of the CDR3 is TGTGCCAGCAGCCCCAGTTGGGTTAGCGGGGTACGCTACGAGCAGTACTTC. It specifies CASSPSWVSGVRYEQYF. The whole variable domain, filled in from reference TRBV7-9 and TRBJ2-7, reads DTGVSQNPRHKITKRGQNVTFRCDPISEHNRLYWYRQTLGQGPEFLTYFQNEAQLEKSRLLSDRFSAERPKGSFSTLEIQRTEQGDSAMYLCASSPSWVSGVRYEQYFGPGTRLTVT.

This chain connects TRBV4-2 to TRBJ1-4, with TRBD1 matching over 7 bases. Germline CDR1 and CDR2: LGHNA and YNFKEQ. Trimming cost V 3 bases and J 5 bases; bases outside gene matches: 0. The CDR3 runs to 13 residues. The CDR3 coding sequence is TGTGCCAGCAGCCAGGGACAGAATGAAAAACTGTTTTTT. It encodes CASSQGQNEKLFF.

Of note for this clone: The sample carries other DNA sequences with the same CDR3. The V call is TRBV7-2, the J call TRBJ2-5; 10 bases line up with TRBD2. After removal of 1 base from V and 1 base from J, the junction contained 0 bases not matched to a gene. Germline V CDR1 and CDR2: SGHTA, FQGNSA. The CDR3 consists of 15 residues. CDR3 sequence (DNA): TGTGCCAGCAGCTTAGTAGCGGGGGGCCAAGAGACCCAGTACTTC. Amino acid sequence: CASSLVAGGQETQYF.

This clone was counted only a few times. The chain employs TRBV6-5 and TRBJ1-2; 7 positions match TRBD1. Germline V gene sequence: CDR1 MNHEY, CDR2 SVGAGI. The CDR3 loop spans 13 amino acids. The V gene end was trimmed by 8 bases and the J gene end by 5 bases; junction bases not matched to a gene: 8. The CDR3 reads CASSRQGEYGYTF. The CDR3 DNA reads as TGTGCCAGCTCGAGACAGGGAGAGTATGGCTACACCTTC.

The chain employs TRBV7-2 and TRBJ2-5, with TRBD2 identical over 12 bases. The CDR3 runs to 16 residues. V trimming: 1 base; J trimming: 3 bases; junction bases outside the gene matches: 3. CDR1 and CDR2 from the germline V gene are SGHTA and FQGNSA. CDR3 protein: CASSLVRTSGKETQYF. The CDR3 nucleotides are TGTGCCAGCAGCTTAGTACGGACTAGCGGGAAAGAGACCCAGTACTTC.

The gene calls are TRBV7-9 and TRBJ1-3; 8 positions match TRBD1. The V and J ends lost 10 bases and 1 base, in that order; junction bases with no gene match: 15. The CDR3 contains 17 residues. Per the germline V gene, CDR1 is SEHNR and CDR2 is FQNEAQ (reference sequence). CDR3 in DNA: TGTGCCATCATCTCCCCGACAGGGGAACCGTCTGGAAACACCATATATTTT. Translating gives CAIISPTGEPSGNTIYF.

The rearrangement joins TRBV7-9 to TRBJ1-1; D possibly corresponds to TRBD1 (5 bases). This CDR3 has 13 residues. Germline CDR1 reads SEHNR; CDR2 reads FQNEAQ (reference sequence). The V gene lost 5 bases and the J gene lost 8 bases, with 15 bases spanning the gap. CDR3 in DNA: TGTGCCAGCAGCAACCGACAGCTCCGAGAAGCTTTCTTT. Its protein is CASSNRQLREAFF.

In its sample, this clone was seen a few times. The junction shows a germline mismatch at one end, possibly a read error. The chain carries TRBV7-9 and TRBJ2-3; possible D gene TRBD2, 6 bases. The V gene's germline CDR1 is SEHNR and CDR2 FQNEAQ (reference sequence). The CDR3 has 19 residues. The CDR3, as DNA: TGTTCCAGCAGCTTAGTCAGGTTTCTGCTAGCGAATAGCACAGATACGCAGTATTTT. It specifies CSSSLVRFLLANSTDTQYF.

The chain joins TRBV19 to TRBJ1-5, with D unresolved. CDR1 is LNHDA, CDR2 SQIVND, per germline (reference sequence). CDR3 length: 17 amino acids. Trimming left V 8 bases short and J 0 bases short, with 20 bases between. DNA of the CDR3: TGTGCCAGTCGCTCCTCCCGGGTCTCCTATAGCAATCAGCCCCAGCATTTT. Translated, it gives CASRSSRVSYSNQPQHF. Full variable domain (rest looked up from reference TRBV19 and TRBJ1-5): DGGITQSPKYLFRKEGQNVTLSCEQNLNHDAMYWYRQDPGQGLRLIYYSQIVNDFQKGDIAEGYSVSREKKESFPLTVTSAQKNPTAFYLCASRSSRVSYSNQPQHFGDGTRLSIL.